The 16 T cell receptor beta chains below all came from one sample that was sequenced in a study of fetal regulatory T cell absence and autoimmunity (dated by TCRdb to about 2017). To prepare the library, the immunoSEQ multiplex PCR assay was applied. Imported from immuneACCESS, the table was reduced by TCRdb to in-frame sequences with V and J called. These copies leave out some clones; in studies compared against another copy, an unresolved V gene accounts for under half, and the cause of the remainder is not known. The sample includes tens of thousands of clones, with roughly 80% observed a single time. The top ten clones comprise 0.41% of the sample. Sample: cord blood. The receptors originated from a newborn boy with IPEX syndrome.

This chain uses TRBV6-5 with TRBJ2-5, with D possibly called TRBD1 or TRBD2 (6 bases each). Trimming removed 0 bases at V and 5 bases at J, with 13 bases between. The CDR3 length is 15 residues. Germline CDR1 is MNHEY and CDR2 is SVGAGI. CDR3 region: CASSYSERGDETQYF. The CDR3 DNA follows: TGTGCCAGCAGTTACTCGGAAAGGGGGGACGAGACCCAGTACTTC.

The rearrangement links TRBV4-3 to TRBJ1-4; weak D call: TRBD1 (6 bases). Per germline, CDR1 LGHNA and CDR2 YSLEER. V shed 3 bases and J shed 0 bases, with 11 bases lying between them. This CDR3 region has 16 residues. The CDR3 region has the DNA TGCGCCAGCAGCCAGGACAGATTTGCAACTAATGAAAAACTGTTTTTT. It encodes CASSQDRFATNEKLFF.

V usage is TRBV6-7 and J usage is TRBJ2-2; 10 nucleotides align to TRBD2. TRBV6-7 is known as an ORF, though its function is uncertain. Losses at the gene ends were 2 bases for V and 4 bases for J; bases not matched to a gene: 7. CDR3 size: 17 residues. Here the CDR3 reads CASSYGTSDSSTGELFF. In DNA form, the CDR3 reads TGTGCCAGCAGTTACGGGACTAGCGACTCCAGCACCGGGGAGCTGTTTTTT.

The rearrangement links TRBV7-9 to TRBJ2-3, with D tentatively TRBD2 (6 bases). The V gene's germline CDR1 is SEHNR and CDR2 FQNEAQ (reference sequence). The CDR3 is 14 residues long. V dropped 5 bases and J dropped 2 bases, with 11 bases sitting between them. For the CDR3, the DNA is TGTGCCAGCAGCCCGGGACTCTTCACAGATACGCAGTATTTT. It yields the protein CASSPGLFTDTQYF.

The chain links TRBV4-3 to TRBJ2-2; tentative D call: TRBD1 (6 bases). Trimming took off 0 bases at V and 1 base at J, with 6 bases between the two ends. Germline V lookup: CDR1 LGHNA, CDR2 YSLEER. The CDR3 extends over 15 amino acids. Here the CDR3 DNA reads TGCGCCAGCAGCCAAGACAGGGGGAACACCGGGGAGCTGTTTTTT. Translating it yields CASSQDRGNTGELFF.

V and J are TRBV11-2 and TRBJ2-5; 8 positions match TRBD2. V lost 5 bases and J lost 4; bases outside the gene matches: 12. CDR3 length: 16 residues. Germline V lookup: CDR1 SGHAT, CDR2 FQNNGV. CDR3: CASSPSGGESGETQYF. The CDR3 nucleotides are TGTGCCAGCAGCCCAAGCGGGGGAGAGTCGGGAGAGACCCAGTACTTC.

The V gene is TRBV25-1, the J gene TRBJ2-1; TRBD1 matches 7 bases. The ends lost 4 bases at V and 5 bases at J; junction bases unmatched: 8. Germline values: CDR1 MGHDK, CDR2 SYGVNS. CDR3 length: 15 residues. CDR3 in DNA: TGTGCCAGCAGTGCTCTGGACAGGACCAACAATGAGCAGTTCTTC. Translation gives CASSALDRTNNEQFF.

The V and J genes are TRBV19 and TRBJ2-4; D is undetermined. Looked up from germline, CDR1 is LNHDA and CDR2 is SQIVND (reference sequence). This CDR3 comprises 14 residues. Trimming left V 1 base short and J 0 bases short, with 4 bases between. CDR3: CASSIAGAKNIQYF. CDR3 sequence (DNA): TGTGCCAGTAGTATAGCGGGAGCCAAAAACATTCAGTACTTC. Based on the CDR3 plus reference TRBV19 and TRBJ2-4, the full variable domain is DGGITQSPKYLFRKEGQNVTLSCEQNLNHDAMYWYRQDPGQGLRLIYYSQIVNDFQKGDIAEGYSVSREKKESFPLTVTSAQKNPTAFYLCASSIAGAKNIQYFGAGTRLSVL.

The rearrangement joins TRBV11-3 to TRBJ1-1, with D perhaps TRBD1 (5 bases). The length of the CDR3 is 14 residues. The V end lost 2 bases, the J end lost 4 bases, and 11 bases lay between the germline ends. Germline CDR1 and CDR2: SGHNT and YENEEA. The CDR3: CASSLRAGTTEAFF. CDR3 nucleotides: TGTGCCAGCAGCTTAAGGGCAGGGACCACTGAAGCTTTCTTT.

The V call is TRBV30, the J call TRBJ1-4; tentatively, D is TRBD1 (6 bases). Trimming removed 4 bases at V and 7 bases at J, with 19 bases between. This CDR3 has 15 amino acids. Germline V CDR1 and CDR2: GTSNPN, SVGIG (reference sequence). The CDR3 nucleotides are TGTGCCTGGACCCCGGGGGCGTGGGGTGTTGAAAAACTGTTTTTT. It translates to CAWTPGAWGVEKLFF.

This rearrangement joins TRBV7-6 to TRBJ1-1, with 7 nucleotides matching TRBD1. With 4 bases clipped from V and 4 bases from J, the junction kept 6 bases outside the gene matches. The CDR3 is made up of 14 amino acids. CDR1 SGHVS and CDR2 FNYEAQ come from the germline V gene. CDR3 bases: TGTGCCAGCAGCTGGGACAGCCGAGGCACTGAAGCTTTCTTT. This codes for CASSWDSRGTEAFF. Complete variable domain (other parts from reference TRBV7-6 and TRBJ1-1): GAGVSQSPRYKVTKRGQDVALRCDPISGHVSLYWYRQALGQGPEFLTYFNYEAQQDKSGLPNDRFSAERPEGSISTLTIQRTEQRDSAMYRCASSWDSRGTEAFFGQGTRLTVV.

The J gene is TRBJ2-5, the V gene TRBV4-1; 16 bases line up with TRBD2. J was trimmed by 5 bases and V by 4 bases; bases with no gene match: 7. Germline V gene sequence: CDR1 MGHRA, CDR2 YSYEKL. The CDR3 is 17 residues long. The DNA for the CDR3 is TGCGCCAGCAGCCCTATCCCGGGACTAGCGGGAGGGGAGACCCAGTACTTC. Translated, it gives CASSPIPGLAGGETQYF.

Here the CDR3 reads CASSLGVSSTEAFF. The CDR3, as DNA: TGTGCCAGCAGCTTAGGGGTGTCCTCCACTGAAGCTTTCTTT. The genes are TRBV7-9 and TRBJ1-1, with D uncertain. The CDR3 is 14 residues long. Germline assignment: CDR1 SEHNR and CDR2 FQNEAQ (reference sequence). Trimming removed 1 base at V and 4 bases at J, with 10 bases between.

This clone was found once. The chain recombines TRBV7-2 with TRBJ1-6; a weak D match, TRBD1 (6 bases). CDR1 is SGHTA and CDR2 is FQGNSA in the germline V gene. The germline V and J ends were trimmed by 1 base and 7 bases, with 11 bases remaining between them. There are 15 residues in the CDR3. This chain's CDR3 is CASSLVWGRNSPLHF. The CDR3 DNA sequence: TGTGCCAGCAGCTTAGTGTGGGGGCGAAATTCACCCCTCCACTTT.

The rearrangement links TRBV4-2 to TRBJ2-3; TRBD2 aligns across 7 bases. This CDR3 has 19 amino acids. V shed 1 base, J shed 4 bases, and the junction held 17 bases outside the gene matches. Germline assignment: CDR1 LGHNA and CDR2 YNFKEQ. CDR3 DNA sequence: TGTGCCAGCAGCCAAGCCCCGAGCCTAGCGGCCATACGGGCAGATACGCAGTATTTT. It is translated as CASSQAPSLAAIRADTQYF.

The chain carries TRBV5-4 and TRBJ2-2, with 10 bases aligning to TRBD2. With V trimmed by 2 bases and J by 5 bases, 9 bases remained unmatched. The length of the CDR3 is 17 residues. CDR1 and CDR2 from the germline V gene are SGHNT and YYREEE (reference sequence). The chain's CDR3 is CASSFSSGRLYTGELFF. CDR3 DNA: TGTGCCAGCAGCTTTAGTAGCGGGAGGCTTTATACCGGGGAGCTGTTTTTT.